The 9 T cell receptor beta chains presented below share a single source sample, sequenced in a study of cytomegalovirus exposure and HLA in healthy donors. The data were produced by immunoSEQ multiplex PCR, yet TCRdb's version contains in-frame clones alone and is incomplete. The table includes roughly 120,000 clones, about 90% detected once. The specimen sequenced was PBMCs. These receptors originate from a man in his thirties or forties in good health and CMV-seronegative.

The chain couples TRBV6-1 to TRBJ2-1, with a tentative D call TRBD1 (5 bases). The germline gives CDR1 MNHNS, CDR2 SASEGT. V gave up 7 bases and J gave up 3 bases, with 7 bases separating them. The CDR3 length is 12 residues. The CDR3 sequence is CASNQGYNEQFF. CDR3 nucleotides: TGTGCCAGCAACCAGGGCTACAATGAGCAGTTCTTC.

The rearrangement uses TRBV6-5 and TRBJ2-5, with 8 positions matching TRBD1. The CDR3 loop spans 15 amino acids. Germline assignment: CDR1 MNHEY and CDR2 SVGAGI. V trimming: 6 bases; J trimming: 7 bases; junction bases outside the gene matches: 13. In nucleotides, the CDR3 is TGTGCCAGCAGGTACACCGGGACAGGTCGTACGACCCAGTACTTC. Its translation: CASRYTGTGRTTQYF.

The table lists this clone with a count of one. The CDR3 spells CASRSGYTGELFF. In nucleotides, the CDR3 is TGTGCCAGCAGGTCAGGCTACACCGGGGAGCTGTTTTTT. The chain has TRBV5-6 and TRBJ2-2; D gene unclear. With 5 bases removed from V and 3 bases from J, the gap between germline ends came to 8 bases. The CDR3 contains 13 residues. Germline V gene lookup returns CDR1 SGHDT and CDR2 YYEEEE.

This chain connects TRBV4-1 to TRBJ2-1; 8 bases map to TRBD2. Germline V gene lookup returns CDR1 MGHRA and CDR2 YSYEKL. This CDR3 has 18 residues. Trimming removed 4 bases from V and 1 base from J; junction bases left unmatched: 12. In DNA form, the CDR3 reads TGCGCCAGCAGCCCGACGGGGGGGGCCGGTTCGTCCTACAATGAGCAGTTCTTC. It encodes CASSPTGGAGSSYNEQFF.

The sample holds a few counts of this clone. CDR3 DNA: TGTGCCAGCACGGGACAGGGGAACACCGGGGAGCTGTTTTTT. This gives the protein CASTGQGNTGELFF. The genes are TRBV2 and TRBJ2-2, with 9 bases aligning to TRBD1. The CDR3 covers 14 residues. From germline, CDR1 is SNHLY and CDR2 FYNNEI. Trimming removed 7 bases from V and 1 base from J; junction bases left unmatched: 1.

The rearrangement joins TRBV18 to TRBJ1-5; D possibly corresponds to TRBD1 (6 bases). The CDR3 has 13 amino acids. The V gene's germline CDR1 is KGHSH and CDR2 LQKENI. The ends were cut back, 6 bases at V and 5 bases at J, with 11 bases in the middle. In DNA form, the CDR3 reads TGTGCCAGCTCGCAGGGGCGGGATCAGCCCCAGCATTTT. It specifies CASSQGRDQPQHF.

The gene calls are TRBV5-1 and TRBJ1-5; D gene unclear. V lost 2 bases and J 7 bases, leaving 10 bases between the germline ends. Germline V gene data show CDR1 as SGHRS and CDR2 as YFSETQ. The CDR3 spans 13 residues. CDR3 nucleotide sequence: TGCGCCAGCAGCTTCATCGGGGAACAGCCCCAGCATTTT. It yields the protein CASSFIGEQPQHF.

The chain employs TRBV27 and TRBJ1-2; 9 bases agree with TRBD1. From germline, CDR1 is MNHEY and CDR2 SMNVEV (reference sequence). V shed 0 bases, J shed 2 bases, and the junction held 1 base outside the gene matches. This CDR3 contains 15 residues. The CDR3 loop reads CASSLSDRGNYGYTF. The DNA of the CDR3 is TGTGCCAGCAGTTTATCAGACAGGGGGAACTATGGCTACACCTTC.

This chain joins TRBV15 and TRBJ1-4; 9 nucleotides match TRBD1. The CDR3 has 17 amino acids. The V gene's germline CDR1 is LNHNV and CDR2 YYDKDF (reference sequence). V shed 9 bases, J shed 2 bases, and the junction held 13 bases outside the gene matches. This CDR3 reads CATAPGQGGLTNEKLFF. Here the CDR3 DNA reads TGTGCCACTGCTCCGGGACAGGGTGGGTTGACTAATGAAAAACTGTTTTTT.